This TCR beta chain was sequenced in a study of blood T cell repertoires in COVID-19. In the study overall: Sites in the United States, Italy and Spain provided acute and convalescent COVID-19 samples. From T cells, B-cell-depleted T cells, or PBMCs came the material, which was cDNA or gDNA.

A single count supports this clone. V was trimmed by 3 bases and J by 5 bases, leaving 20 bases between them. Germline V gene data show CDR1 as MNHEY and CDR2 as SMNVEV (reference sequence). The length of the CDR3 is 16 residues. As handled by the study authors: Quantification of nucleated cells was approximated via reference gene primer amplification. TCRdb keeps only in-frame clones here, not all; method: immunoSEQ multiplex PCR. That table gives V, J and clone size, and the DNA gave D and trimming. This table holds under 75,000 clones, less than 85% found once. This TCR was sampled from a woman aged 50 to 65 with active or convalescent COVID-19. Sequenced sample: peripheral blood. The genes are TRBV27 and TRBJ2-7; maybe TRBD1 (6 bases). Written as DNA, the CDR3 is TGTGCCAGCAGTTTTATCCCAGGGGTGGGAAATAACGAGCAGTACTTC. Its protein is CASSFIPGVGNNEQYF.